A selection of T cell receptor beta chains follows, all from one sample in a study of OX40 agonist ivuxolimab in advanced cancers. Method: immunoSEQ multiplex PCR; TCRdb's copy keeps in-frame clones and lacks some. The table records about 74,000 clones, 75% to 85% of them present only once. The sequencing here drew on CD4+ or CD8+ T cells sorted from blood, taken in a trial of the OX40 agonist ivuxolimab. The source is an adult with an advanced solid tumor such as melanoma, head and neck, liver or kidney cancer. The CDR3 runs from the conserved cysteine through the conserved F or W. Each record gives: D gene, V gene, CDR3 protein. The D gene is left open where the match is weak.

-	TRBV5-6	CASSLSADTYEQYF
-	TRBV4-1	CASSQEPPPSRQYF
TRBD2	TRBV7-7	CASSLRGEAQYF
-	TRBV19	CASSMERGNTEAFF
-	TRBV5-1	CASSLELDTQYF
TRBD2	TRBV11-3	CASSLSGKFNDEQFF
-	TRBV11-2	CASSASRAGQETQYF
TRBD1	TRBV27	CASSLLGTGVREQYF
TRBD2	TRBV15	CATSERAGRAASEQFF
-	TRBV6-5	CASTSGWDSGNTIYF
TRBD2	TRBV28	CASIGGRAGTQYF
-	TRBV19	CASSISLGREQYF
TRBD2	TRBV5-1	CASSLGLAGPGELFF
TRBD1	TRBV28	CASSVLSTGGGTEAFF
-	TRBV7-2	CASSLGVAGWYEQYF
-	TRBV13	CASSLEGLAYQETQYF
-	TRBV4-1	CASSQAGGEGVYGYTF
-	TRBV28	CASSSVVDTGELFF
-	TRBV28	CASRIARQPQHF
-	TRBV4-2	CASSQDGQGSEKLFF
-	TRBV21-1	CARTPGSSGELFF
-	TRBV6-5	CASSPRDTQYF
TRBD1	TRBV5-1	CASPTGTEQETQYF
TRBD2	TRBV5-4	CASSHPGGQEQFF
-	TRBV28	CASSLDSSGTF
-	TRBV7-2	CASSLPSLNEQYF
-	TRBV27	CASSLFSPGRPYEQYF
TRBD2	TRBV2	CASSFKLGLAAGNEQFF
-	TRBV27	CASTSLGLLNNEQFF
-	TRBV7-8	CASSLLQGTLGKQYF
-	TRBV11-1	CASSLGQIMNTEAFF
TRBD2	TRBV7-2	CASSLGLAGPNEQFF
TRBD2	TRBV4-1	CASSQRTRGYTDTQYF
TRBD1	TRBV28	CASRWMTGDLTF
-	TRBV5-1	CASSLKDKLYTDTQYF
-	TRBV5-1	CASSRTGYAGELFF
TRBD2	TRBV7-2	CASSVSGSSYEQYF
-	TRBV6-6	CASSYRGLLEKLFF
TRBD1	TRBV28	CASTGTVAIEAFF
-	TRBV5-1	CASSPTQGLGGYTF
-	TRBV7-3	CASSLGRGSSSYNEQFF
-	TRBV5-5	CASSLVPANEQFF
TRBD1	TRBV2	CASSETTGARVGYTF
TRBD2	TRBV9	CASSIGPSGYQETQYF
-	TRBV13	CASSLAGKLFF
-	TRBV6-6	CASSSPDHPDTQYF
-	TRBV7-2	CASSLPPGEQFF
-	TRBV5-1	CASRESDQETQYF
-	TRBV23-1	CASSQSSSYEQYF
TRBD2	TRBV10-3	CAIRMTSGTLTGANVLTF
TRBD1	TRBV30	CAWSRDRETQYF
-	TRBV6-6	CASSREGNQPQHF
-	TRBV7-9	CASSLSRELLYGYTF